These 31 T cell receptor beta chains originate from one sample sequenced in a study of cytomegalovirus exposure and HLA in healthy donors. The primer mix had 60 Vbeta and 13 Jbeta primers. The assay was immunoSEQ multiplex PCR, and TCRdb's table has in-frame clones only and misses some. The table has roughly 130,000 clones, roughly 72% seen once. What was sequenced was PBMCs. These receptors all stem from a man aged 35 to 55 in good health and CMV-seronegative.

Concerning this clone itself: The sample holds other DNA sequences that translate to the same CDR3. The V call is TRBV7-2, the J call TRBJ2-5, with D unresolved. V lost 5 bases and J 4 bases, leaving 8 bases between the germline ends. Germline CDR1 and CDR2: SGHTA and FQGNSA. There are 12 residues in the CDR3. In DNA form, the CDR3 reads TGTGCCAGCAGCCCCACTGGAGAGACCCAGTACTTC. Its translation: CASSPTGETQYF.

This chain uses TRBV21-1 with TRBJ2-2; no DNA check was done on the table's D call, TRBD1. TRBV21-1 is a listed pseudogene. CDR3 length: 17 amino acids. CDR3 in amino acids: CASSLRGQGWGGGELFF. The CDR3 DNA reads TGTGCCAGCAGCCTACGCGGGCAGGGGTGGGGTGGGGGGGAGCTGTTTTTT.

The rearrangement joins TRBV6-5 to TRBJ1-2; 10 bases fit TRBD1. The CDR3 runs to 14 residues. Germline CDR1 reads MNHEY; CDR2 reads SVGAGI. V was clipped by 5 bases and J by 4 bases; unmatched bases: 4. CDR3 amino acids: CASSHRTGGYGYTF. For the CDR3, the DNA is TGTGCCAGCAGTCACAGGACAGGGGGCTATGGCTACACCTTC.

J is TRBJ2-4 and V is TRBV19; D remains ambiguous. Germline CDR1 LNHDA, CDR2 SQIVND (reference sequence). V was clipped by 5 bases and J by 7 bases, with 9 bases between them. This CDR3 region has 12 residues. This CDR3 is CASSPERNIQYF. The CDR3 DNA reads TGTGCCAGTAGTCCCGAACGGAACATTCAGTACTTC.

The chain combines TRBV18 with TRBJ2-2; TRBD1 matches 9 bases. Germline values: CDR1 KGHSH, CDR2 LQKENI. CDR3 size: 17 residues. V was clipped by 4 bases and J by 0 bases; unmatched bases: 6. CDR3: CASSRERTGANTGELFF. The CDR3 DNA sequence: TGTGCCAGCTCACGCGAACGGACAGGGGCGAACACCGGGGAGCTGTTTTTT.

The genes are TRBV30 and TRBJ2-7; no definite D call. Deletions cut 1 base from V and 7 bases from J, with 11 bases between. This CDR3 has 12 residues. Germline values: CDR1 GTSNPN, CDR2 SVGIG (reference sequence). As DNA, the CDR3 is TGTGCCTGGAGTGCCCAAGCGATTGAGCAGTACTTC. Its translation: CAWSAQAIEQYF.

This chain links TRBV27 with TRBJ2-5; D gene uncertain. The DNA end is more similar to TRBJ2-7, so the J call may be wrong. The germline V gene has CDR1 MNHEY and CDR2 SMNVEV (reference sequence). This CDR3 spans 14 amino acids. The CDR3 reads CASSFLQATHEQYF. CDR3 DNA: TGTGCCAGCAGTTTCCTGCAGGCAACCCACGAGCAGTACTTC.

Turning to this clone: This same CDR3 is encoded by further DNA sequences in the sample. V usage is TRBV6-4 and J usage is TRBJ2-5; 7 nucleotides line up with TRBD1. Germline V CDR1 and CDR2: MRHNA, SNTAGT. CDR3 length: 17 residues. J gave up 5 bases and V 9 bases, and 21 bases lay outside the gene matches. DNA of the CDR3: TGTGCCAGTAAACCCGGGACAGCACCCCTCTTGGACGAGACCCAGTACTTC. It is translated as CASKPGTAPLLDETQYF.

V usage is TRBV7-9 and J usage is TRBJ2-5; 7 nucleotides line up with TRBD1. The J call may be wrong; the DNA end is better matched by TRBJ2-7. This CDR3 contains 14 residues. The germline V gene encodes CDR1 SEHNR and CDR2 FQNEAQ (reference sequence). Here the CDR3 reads CASSSDRVGYEQYF. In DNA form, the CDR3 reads TGTGCCAGCAGCTCAGACAGGGTGGGCTACGAGCAGTACTTC.

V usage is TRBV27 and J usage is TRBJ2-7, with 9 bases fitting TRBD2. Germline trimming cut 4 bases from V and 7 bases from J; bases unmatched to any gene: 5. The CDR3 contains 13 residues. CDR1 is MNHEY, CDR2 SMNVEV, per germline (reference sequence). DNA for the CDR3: TGTGCCAGCAGTTCTAGCGGGGCGGGAGAGCAGTACTTC. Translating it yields CASSSSGAGEQYF.

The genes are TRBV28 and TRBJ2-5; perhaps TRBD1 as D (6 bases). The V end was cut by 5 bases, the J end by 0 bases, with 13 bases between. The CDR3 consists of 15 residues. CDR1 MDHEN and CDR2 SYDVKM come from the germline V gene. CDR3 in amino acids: CASSRPQGNQETQYF. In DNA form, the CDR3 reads TGTGCCAGCAGTCGACCTCAGGGGAACCAAGAGACCCAGTACTTC.

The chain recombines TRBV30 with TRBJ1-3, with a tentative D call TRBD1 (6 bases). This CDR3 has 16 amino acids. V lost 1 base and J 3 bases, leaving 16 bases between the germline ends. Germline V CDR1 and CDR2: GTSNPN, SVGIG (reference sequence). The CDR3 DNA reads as TGTGCCTGGAGTGGGGGGCTGGGGCAGTTTGGAAACACCATATATTTT. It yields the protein CAWSGGLGQFGNTIYF.

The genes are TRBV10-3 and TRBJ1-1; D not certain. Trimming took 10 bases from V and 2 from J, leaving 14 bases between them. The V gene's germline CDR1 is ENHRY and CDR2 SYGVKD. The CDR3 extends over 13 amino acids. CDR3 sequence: CASRITRNTEAFF. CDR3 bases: TGTGCCAGCAGAATAACAAGAAACACTGAAGCTTTCTTT.

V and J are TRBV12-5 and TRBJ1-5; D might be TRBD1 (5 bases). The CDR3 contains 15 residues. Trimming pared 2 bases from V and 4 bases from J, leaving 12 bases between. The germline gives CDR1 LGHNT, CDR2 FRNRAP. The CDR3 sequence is CASGLFQGRNQPQHF. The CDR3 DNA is TGTGCTAGTGGTTTGTTCCAGGGTCGGAATCAGCCCCAGCATTTT. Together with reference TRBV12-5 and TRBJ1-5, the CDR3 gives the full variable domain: DARVTQTPRHKVTEMGQEVTMRCQPILGHNTVFWYRQTMMQGLELLAYFRNRAPLDDSGMPKDRFSAEMPDATLATLKIQPSEPRDSAVYFCASGLFQGRNQPQHFGDGTRLSIL.

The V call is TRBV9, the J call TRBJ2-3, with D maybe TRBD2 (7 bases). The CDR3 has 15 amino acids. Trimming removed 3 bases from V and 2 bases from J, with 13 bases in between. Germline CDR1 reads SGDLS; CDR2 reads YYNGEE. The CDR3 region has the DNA TGTGCCAGCAGCGCCGGGGGGCCGACCACAGATACGCAGTATTTT. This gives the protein CASSAGGPTTDTQYF. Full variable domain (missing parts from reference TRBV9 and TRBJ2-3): DSGVTQTPKHLITATGQRVTLRCSPRSGDLSVYWYQQSLDQGLQFLIQYYNGEERAKGNILERFSAQQFPDLHSELNLSSLELGDSALYFCASSAGGPTTDTQYFGPGTRLTVL.

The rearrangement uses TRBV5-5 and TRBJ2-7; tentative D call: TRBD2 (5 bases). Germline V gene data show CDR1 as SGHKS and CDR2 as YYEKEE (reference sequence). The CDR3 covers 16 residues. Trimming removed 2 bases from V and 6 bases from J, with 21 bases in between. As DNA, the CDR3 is TGTGCCAGCAGCTTCCCCCTCCAAGGAAGAGAGGGCGAGCAGTACTTC. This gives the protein CASSFPLQGREGEQYF.

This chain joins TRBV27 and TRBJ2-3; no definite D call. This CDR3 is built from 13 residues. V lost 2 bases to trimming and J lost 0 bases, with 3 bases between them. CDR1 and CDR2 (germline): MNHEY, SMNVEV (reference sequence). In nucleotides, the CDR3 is TGTGCCAGCAGTTTAATAAGCACAGATACGCAGTATTTT. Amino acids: CASSLISTDTQYF.

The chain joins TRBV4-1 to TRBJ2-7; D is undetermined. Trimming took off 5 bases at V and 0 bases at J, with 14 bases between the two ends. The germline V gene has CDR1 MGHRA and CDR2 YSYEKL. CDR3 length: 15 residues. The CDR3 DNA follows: TGCGCCAGCAGCGTCGTCCCAATGAGCTCCTACGAGCAGTACTTC. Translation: CASSVVPMSSYEQYF.

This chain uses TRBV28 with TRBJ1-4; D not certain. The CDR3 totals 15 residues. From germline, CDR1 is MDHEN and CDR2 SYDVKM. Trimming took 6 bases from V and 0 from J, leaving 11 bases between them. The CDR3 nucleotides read TGTGCCAGCAGCCCCCCCGGAGCAACTAATGAAAAACTGTTTTTT. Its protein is CASSPPGATNEKLFF.

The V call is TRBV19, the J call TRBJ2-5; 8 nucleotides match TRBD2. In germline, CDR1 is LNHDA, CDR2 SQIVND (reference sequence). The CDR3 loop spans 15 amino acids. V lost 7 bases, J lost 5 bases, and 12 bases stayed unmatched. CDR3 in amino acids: CASNFGGVDVETQYF. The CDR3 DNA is TGTGCCAGTAATTTCGGGGGGGTTGATGTGGAGACCCAGTACTTC.

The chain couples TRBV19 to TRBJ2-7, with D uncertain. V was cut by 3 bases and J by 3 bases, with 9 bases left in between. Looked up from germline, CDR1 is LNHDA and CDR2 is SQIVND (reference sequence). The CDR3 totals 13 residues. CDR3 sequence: CASSMAGFYEQYF. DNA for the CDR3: TGTGCCAGTAGTATGGCCGGGTTCTACGAGCAGTACTTC.

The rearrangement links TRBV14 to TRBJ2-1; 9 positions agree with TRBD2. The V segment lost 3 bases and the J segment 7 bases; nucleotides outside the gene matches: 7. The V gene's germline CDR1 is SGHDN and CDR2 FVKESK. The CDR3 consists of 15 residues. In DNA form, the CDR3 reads TGTGCCAGCAGCCAGTTTGCGGGAGGGCCGAATGAGCAGTTCTTC. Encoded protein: CASSQFAGGPNEQFF.

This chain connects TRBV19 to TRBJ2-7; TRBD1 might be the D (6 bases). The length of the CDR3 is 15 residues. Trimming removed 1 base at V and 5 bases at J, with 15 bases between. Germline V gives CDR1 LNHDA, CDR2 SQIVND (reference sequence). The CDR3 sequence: CASSIGQGFYDEQYF. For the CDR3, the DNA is TGTGCCAGTAGTATAGGCCAGGGGTTCTACGACGAGCAGTACTTC. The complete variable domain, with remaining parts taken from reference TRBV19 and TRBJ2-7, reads DGGITQSPKYLFRKEGQNVTLSCEQNLNHDAMYWYRQDPGQGLRLIYYSQIVNDFQKGDIAEGYSVSREKKESFPLTVTSAQKNPTAFYLCASSIGQGFYDEQYFGPGTRLTVT.

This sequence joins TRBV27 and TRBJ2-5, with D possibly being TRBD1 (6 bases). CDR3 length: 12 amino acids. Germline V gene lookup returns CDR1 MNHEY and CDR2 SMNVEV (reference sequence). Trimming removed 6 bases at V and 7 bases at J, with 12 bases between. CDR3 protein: CASRAGDGTQYF. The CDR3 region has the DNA TGTGCCAGCAGAGCAGGGGACGGGACCCAGTACTTC.

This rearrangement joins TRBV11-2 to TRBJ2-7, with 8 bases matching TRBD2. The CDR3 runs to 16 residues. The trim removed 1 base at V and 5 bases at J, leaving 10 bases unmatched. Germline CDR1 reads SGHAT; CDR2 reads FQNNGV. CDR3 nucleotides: TGTGCCAGCAGCTTAGCCGCGGGTAGCGGGAACGACGAGCAGTACTTC. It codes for CASSLAAGSGNDEQYF.

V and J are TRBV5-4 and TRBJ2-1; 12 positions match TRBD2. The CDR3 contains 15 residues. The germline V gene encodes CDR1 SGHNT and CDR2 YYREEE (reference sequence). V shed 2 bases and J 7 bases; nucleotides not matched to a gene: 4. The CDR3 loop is CASSFGLAGGNEQFF. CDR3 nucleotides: TGTGCCAGCAGCTTTGGGCTAGCGGGGGGGAATGAGCAGTTCTTC.

This CDR3 is CAWSSLAGGTDTQYF. The CDR3 DNA sequence: TGTGCCTGGAGTTCCCTAGCGGGAGGTACAGATACGCAGTATTTT. This rearrangement joins TRBV30 to TRBJ2-3; 11 bases fit TRBD2. Germline V gene data show CDR1 as GTSNPN and CDR2 as SVGIG (reference sequence). The CDR3 totals 15 residues. V was pared by 2 bases and J by 3 bases, with 4 bases of the junction left unmatched. Full variable domain (rest looked up from reference TRBV30 and TRBJ2-3): SQTIHQWPATLVQPVGSPLSLECTVEGTSNPNLYWYRQAAGRGLQLLFYSVGIGQISSEVPQNLSASRPQDRQFILSSKKLLLSDSGFYLCAWSSLAGGTDTQYFGPGTRLTVL.

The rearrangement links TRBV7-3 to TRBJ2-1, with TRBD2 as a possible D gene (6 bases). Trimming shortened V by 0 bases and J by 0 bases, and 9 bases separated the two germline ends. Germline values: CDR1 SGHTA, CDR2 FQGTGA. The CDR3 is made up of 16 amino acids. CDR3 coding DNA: TGTGCCAGCAGCTTAACGCTGACTAGCTCCTACAATGAGCAGTTCTTC. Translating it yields CASSLTLTSSYNEQFF.

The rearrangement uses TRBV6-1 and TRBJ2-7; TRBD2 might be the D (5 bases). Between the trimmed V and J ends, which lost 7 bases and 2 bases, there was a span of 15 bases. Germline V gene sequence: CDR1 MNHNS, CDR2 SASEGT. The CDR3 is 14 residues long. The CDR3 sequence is CASMPPGITYEQYF. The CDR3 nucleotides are TGTGCCAGCATGCCTCCGGGAATTACCTACGAGCAGTACTTC.

This CDR3 reads CASSLGPGGVYEQYF. The CDR3 nucleotides read TGCGCCAGCAGCTTGGGACCGGGAGGGGTATACGAGCAGTACTTC. This sequence joins TRBV5-1 and TRBJ2-7; 8 nucleotides match TRBD2. Germline V gene lookup returns CDR1 SGHRS and CDR2 YFSETQ. After removal of 0 bases from V and 4 bases from J, the junction contained 6 bases not matched to a gene. This CDR3 is 15 amino acids long.

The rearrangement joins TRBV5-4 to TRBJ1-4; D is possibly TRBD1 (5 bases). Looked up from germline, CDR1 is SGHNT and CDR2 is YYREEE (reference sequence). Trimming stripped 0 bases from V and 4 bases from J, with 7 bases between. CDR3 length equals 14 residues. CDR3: CASSLDRFNEKLFF. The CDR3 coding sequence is TGTGCCAGCAGCTTGGACAGGTTTAATGAAAAACTGTTTTTT.